A single sample gave rise to the 9 T cell receptor beta chains below, sequenced in a study of cytomegalovirus exposure and HLA in healthy donors. This PCR relied on a set of 60 Vbeta primers and 13 Jbeta primers. Measured with immunoSEQ multiplex PCR; TCRdb has only the in-frame clones, and not every one. The data include 200,000 to 250,000 clones; the top ten clones carry over 0.75%. The material sequenced was PBMCs. These receptors all stem from a woman in her 30s in good health and CMV-seropositive.

The chain links TRBV27 to TRBJ1-5; D remains ambiguous. Looked up from germline, CDR1 is MNHEY and CDR2 is SMNVEV (reference sequence). The CDR3 has 16 residues. V was clipped by 5 bases and J by 0 bases, with 14 bases between them. The CDR3 sequence: CASSPSGLYSNQPQHF. The CDR3 DNA is TGTGCCAGCAGTCCCAGCGGACTTTATAGCAATCAGCCCCAGCATTTT.

The J gene is TRBJ2-3, the V gene TRBV18; no reliable D call. This CDR3 is 15 amino acids long. Trimming took off 3 bases at V and 4 bases at J, with 14 bases between the two ends. Germline V gene data show CDR1 as KGHSH and CDR2 as LQKENI. The CDR3 DNA sequence: TGTGCCAGCTCACCCCAAGTGGCCACCTCAGATACGCAGTATTTT. It encodes CASSPQVATSDTQYF.

Concerning this clone itself: One junction end disagrees with the germline gene, perhaps due to a read error. The V and J genes are TRBV5-8 and TRBJ2-2; the D is unclear. Germline V lookup: CDR1 SGHTS, CDR2 YDEGEE. There are 13 residues in the CDR3. CDR3 sequence (DNA): TGTGCCAGCACCTTGATCGACACCGGGGAGCTGTTTTTT. Translation: CASTLIDTGELFF.

The V gene is TRBV29-1, the J gene TRBJ2-3; 7 nucleotides match TRBD2. Germline-derived CDR1 and CDR2 are SQVTM and ANQGSEA. The CDR3 is 15 amino acids. V gave up 4 bases and J gave up 1 base; unmatched junction bases: 8. The CDR3 region is CSVVRTAGGTDTQYF. CDR3 in DNA: TGCAGCGTTGTGCGGACGGCGGGGGGCACAGATACGCAGTATTTT.

The V and J genes are TRBV2 and TRBJ1-6, with D perhaps matching TRBD1 (5 bases). The V end was cut by 6 bases, the J end by 6 bases, with 9 bases between. CDR3 length: 13 amino acids. CDR1 is SNHLY and CDR2 is FYNNEI in the germline V gene. In nucleotides, the CDR3 is TGTGCCAGCAGGGGGGGGTTTAATTCACCCCTCCACTTT. Amino acids: CASRGGFNSPLHF.

The rearrangement uses TRBV28 and TRBJ2-1; D is unclear. Deletions cut 8 bases from V and 9 bases from J, with 8 bases between. The germline V gene has CDR1 MDHEN and CDR2 SYDVKM. The CDR3 runs 10 residues. The CDR3 protein is CASADTEQFF. The CDR3 DNA follows: TGTGCCAGCGCAGATACTGAGCAGTTCTTC.

The chain has TRBV5-4 and TRBJ2-5, with 8 positions matching TRBD1. V shed 2 bases and J 6 bases; nucleotides not matched to a gene: 6. Germline V gene lookup returns CDR1 SGHNT and CDR2 YYREEE (reference sequence). This CDR3 region has 14 residues. The chain's CDR3 is CASSFRDRFQTQYF. CDR3 coding DNA: TGTGCCAGCAGCTTTAGGGACAGGTTCCAGACCCAGTACTTC.

The rearrangement joins TRBV29-1 to TRBJ1-2, with a tentative D call TRBD1 (5 bases). The CDR3 is made up of 11 amino acids. CDR1 and CDR2 (germline): SQVTM, ANQGSEA. Trimming stripped 3 bases from V and 6 bases from J, with 8 bases between. DNA for the CDR3: TGCAGCGTTGACAGGGTAGATGGCTACACCTTC. Translated, it gives CSVDRVDGYTF.

The V call is TRBV28, the J call TRBJ2-7, with D possibly TRBD2 on 5 matching bases. Germline CDR1 is MDHEN and CDR2 is SYDVKM. The V end lost 5 bases, the J end lost 6 bases, and 14 bases lay between the germline ends. The CDR3 runs 13 residues. The CDR3 protein is CASSLSSLFEQYF. The CDR3 DNA is TGTGCCAGCAGTCTCTCTAGCCTTTTCGAGCAGTACTTC.